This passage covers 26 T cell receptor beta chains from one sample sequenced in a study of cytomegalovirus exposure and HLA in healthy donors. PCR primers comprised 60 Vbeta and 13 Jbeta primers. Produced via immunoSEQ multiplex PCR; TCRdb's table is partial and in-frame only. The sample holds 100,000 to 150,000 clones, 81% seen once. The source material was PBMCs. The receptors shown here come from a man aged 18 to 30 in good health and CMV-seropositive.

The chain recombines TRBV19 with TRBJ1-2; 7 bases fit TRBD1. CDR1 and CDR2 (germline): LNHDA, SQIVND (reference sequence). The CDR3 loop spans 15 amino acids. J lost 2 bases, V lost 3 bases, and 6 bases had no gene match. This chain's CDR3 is CASSIVDRANYGYTF. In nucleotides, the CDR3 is TGTGCCAGTAGTATTGTTGACAGGGCGAACTATGGCTACACCTTC.

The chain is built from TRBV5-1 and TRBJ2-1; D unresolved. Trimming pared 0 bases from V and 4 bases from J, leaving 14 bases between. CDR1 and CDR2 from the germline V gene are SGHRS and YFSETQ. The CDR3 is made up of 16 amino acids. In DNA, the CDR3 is TGCGCCAGCAGCTTGGGGGCAGACCCTTCGTACAATGAGCAGTTCTTC. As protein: CASSLGADPSYNEQFF.

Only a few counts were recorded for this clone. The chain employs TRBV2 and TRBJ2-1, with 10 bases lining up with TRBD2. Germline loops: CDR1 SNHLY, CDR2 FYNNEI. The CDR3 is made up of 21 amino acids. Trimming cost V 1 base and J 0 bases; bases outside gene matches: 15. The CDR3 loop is CASSEVKASGGYGSSYNEQFF. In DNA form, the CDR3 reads TGTGCCAGCAGTGAAGTGAAGGCTAGCGGGGGTTATGGGTCCTCCTACAATGAGCAGTTCTTC. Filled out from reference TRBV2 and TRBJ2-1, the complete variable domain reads EPEVTQTPSHQVTQMGQEVILRCVPISNHLYFYWYRQILGQKVEFLVSFYNNEISEKSEIFDDQFSVERPDGSNFTLKIRSTKLEDSAMYFCASSEVKASGGYGSSYNEQFFGPGTRLTVL.

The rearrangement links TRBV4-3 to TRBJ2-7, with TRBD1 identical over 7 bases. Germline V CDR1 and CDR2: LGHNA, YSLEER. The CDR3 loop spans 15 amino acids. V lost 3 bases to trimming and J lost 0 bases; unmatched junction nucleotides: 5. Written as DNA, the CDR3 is TGCGCCAGCAGCCAGAGACAGGGCTACTCCTACGAGCAGTACTTC. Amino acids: CASSQRQGYSYEQYF.

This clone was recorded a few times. The CDR3 DNA reads TGTGCCAGCAGCTTAAATTCCAGGTACAATCAGCCCCAGCATTTT. Translating gives CASSLNSRYNQPQHF. The chain has TRBV7-2 and TRBJ1-5, with no clear D. Between the trimmed V and J ends, which lost 2 bases and 3 bases, there was a span of 11 bases. Germline assignment: CDR1 SGHTA and CDR2 FQGNSA. The CDR3 sequence is 15 residues long.

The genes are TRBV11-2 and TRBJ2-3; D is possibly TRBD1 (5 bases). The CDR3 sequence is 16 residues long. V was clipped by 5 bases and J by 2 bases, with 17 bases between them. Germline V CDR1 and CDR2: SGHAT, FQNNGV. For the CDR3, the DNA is TGTGCCAGCAGCCCCCAGGGCCAACCCCTCACAGATACGCAGTATTTT. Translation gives CASSPQGQPLTDTQYF.

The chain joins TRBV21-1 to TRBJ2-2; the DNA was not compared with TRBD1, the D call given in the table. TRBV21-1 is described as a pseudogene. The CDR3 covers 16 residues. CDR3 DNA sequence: TGTGCCAGCAGCACCCCGGGACAGGGGTATACCGGGGAGCTGTTTTTT. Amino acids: CASSTPGQGYTGELFF.

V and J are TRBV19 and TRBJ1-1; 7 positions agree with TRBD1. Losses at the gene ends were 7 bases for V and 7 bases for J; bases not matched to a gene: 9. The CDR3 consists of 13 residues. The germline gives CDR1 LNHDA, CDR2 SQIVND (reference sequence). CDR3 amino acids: CASTFRDRSEAFF. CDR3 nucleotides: TGTGCCAGTACGTTCCGGGACAGAAGTGAAGCTTTCTTT.

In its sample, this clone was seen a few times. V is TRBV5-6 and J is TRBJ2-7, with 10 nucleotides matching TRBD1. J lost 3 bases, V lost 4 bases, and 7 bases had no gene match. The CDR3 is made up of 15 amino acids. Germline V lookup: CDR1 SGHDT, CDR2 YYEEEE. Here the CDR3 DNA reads TGTGCCAGCAGCCTGACAGGGGGCTGGGACTACGAGCAGTACTTC. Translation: CASSLTGGWDYEQYF.

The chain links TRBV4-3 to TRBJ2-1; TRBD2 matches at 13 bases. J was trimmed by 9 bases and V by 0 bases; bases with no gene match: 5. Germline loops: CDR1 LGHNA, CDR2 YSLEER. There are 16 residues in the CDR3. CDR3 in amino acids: CASSQELAGGGTEQFF. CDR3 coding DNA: TGCGCCAGCAGCCAAGAACTAGCGGGAGGGGGTACTGAGCAGTTCTTC.

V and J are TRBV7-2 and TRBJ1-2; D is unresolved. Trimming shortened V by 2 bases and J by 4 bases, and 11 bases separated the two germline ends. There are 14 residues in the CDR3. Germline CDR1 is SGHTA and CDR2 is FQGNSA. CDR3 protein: CASSLTEDSYGYTF. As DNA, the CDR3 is TGTGCCAGCAGCTTAACGGAGGACTCCTATGGCTACACCTTC.

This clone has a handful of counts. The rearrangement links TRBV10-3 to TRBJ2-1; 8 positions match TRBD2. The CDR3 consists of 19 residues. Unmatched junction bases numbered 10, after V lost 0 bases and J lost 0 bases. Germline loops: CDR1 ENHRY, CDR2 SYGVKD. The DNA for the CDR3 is TGTGCCATCAGTGAGTCGATAGCGGGGCGACCGAGCTCCTACAATGAGCAGTTCTTC. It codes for CAISESIAGRPSSYNEQFF.

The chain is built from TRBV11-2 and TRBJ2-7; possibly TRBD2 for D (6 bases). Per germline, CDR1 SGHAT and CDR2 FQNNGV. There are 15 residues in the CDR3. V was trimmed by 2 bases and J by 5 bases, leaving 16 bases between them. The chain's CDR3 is CASSLNSRWGDEQYF. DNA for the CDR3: TGTGCCAGCAGCTTAAACTCCCGGTGGGGGGACGAGCAGTACTTC.

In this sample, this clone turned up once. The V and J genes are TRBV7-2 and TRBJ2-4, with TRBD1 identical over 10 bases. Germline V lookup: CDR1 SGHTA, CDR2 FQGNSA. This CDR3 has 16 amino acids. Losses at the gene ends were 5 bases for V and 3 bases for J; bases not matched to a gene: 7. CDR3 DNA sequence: TGTGCCAGCAGCCCCCGGACAGGGGGGAACAAAAACATTCAGTACTTC. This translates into CASSPRTGGNKNIQYF.

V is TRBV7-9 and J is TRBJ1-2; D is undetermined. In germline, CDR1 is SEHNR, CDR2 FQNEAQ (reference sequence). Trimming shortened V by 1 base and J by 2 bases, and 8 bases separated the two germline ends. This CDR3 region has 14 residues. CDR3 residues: CASSLEVGNYGYTF. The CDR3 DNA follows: TGTGCCAGCAGCTTAGAAGTGGGCAACTATGGCTACACCTTC.

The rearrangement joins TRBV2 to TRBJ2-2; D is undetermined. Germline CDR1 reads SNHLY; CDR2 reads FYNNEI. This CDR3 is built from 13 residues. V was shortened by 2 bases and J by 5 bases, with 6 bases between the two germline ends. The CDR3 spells CASSESRTGELFF. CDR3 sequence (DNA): TGTGCCAGCAGTGAATCCAGGACCGGGGAGCTGTTTTTT. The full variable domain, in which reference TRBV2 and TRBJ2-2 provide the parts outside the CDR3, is EPEVTQTPSHQVTQMGQEVILRCVPISNHLYFYWYRQILGQKVEFLVSFYNNEISEKSEIFDDQFSVERPDGSNFTLKIRSTKLEDSAMYFCASSESRTGELFFGEGSRLTVL.

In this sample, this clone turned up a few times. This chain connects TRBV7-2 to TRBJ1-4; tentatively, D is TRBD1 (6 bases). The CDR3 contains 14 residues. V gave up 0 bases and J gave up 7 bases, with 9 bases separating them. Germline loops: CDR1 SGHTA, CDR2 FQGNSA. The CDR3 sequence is CASSLALGGEKLFF. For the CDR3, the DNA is TGTGCCAGCAGCTTAGCCCTAGGGGGTGAAAAACTGTTTTTT.

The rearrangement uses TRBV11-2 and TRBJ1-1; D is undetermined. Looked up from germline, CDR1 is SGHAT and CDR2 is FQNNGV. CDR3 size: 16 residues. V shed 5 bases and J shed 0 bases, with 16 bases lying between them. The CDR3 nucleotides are TGTGCCAGCAGCACAAATGGTTTCCACATGAACACTGAAGCTTTCTTT. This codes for CASSTNGFHMNTEAFF.

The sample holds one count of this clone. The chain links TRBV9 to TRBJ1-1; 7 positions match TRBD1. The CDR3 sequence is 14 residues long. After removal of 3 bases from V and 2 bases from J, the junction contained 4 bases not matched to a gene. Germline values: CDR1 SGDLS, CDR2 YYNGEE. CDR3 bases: TGTGCCAGCAGCGCTGGGACAGTCAACACTGAAGCTTTCTTT. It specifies CASSAGTVNTEAFF.

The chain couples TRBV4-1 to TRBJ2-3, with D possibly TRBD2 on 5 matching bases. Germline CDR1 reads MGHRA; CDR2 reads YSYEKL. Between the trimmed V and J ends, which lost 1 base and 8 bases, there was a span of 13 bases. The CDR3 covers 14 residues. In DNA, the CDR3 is TGCGCCAGCAGCCAAGCGGGGAGCTGGCGTACGCAGTATTTT. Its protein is CASSQAGSWRTQYF.

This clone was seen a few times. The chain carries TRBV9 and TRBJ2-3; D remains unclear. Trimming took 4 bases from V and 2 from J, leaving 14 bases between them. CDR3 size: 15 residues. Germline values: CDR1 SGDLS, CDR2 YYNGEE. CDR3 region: CASSSSGTDTDTQYF. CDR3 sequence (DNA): TGTGCCAGCAGCTCATCAGGTACAGACACAGATACGCAGTATTTT. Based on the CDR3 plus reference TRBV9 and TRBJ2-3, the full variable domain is DSGVTQTPKHLITATGQRVTLRCSPRSGDLSVYWYQQSLDQGLQFLIQYYNGEERAKGNILERFSAQQFPDLHSELNLSSLELGDSALYFCASSSSGTDTDTQYFGPGTRLTVL.

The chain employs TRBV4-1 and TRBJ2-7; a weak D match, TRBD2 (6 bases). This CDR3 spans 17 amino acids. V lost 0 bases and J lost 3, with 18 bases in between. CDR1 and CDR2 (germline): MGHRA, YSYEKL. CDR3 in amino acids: CASSQERIGGEGYEQYF. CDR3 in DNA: TGCGCCAGCAGCCAAGAGAGGATTGGCGGGGAAGGCTACGAGCAGTACTTC.

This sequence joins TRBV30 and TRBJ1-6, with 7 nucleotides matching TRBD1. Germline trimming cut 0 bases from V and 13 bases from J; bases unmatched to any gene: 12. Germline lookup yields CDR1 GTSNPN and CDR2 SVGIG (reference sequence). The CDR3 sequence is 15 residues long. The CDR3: CAWSVGGAQGGPLHF. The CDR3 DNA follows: TGTGCCTGGAGTGTAGGCGGGGCCCAGGGGGGTCCCCTCCACTTT.

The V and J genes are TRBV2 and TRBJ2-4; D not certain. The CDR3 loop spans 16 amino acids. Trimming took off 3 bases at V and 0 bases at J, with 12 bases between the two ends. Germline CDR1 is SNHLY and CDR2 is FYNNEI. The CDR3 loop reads CASSEGGGLAKNIQYF. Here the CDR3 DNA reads TGTGCCAGCAGTGAGGGTGGCGGCTTAGCCAAAAACATTCAGTACTTC.

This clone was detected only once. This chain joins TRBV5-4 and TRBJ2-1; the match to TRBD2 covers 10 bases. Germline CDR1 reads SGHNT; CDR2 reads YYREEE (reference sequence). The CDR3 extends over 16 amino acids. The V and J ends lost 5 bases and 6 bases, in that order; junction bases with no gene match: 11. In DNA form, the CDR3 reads TGTGCCAGCAGATGGTGGGATAGCGGGGGGAGCAATGAGCAGTTCTTC. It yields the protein CASRWWDSGGSNEQFF.

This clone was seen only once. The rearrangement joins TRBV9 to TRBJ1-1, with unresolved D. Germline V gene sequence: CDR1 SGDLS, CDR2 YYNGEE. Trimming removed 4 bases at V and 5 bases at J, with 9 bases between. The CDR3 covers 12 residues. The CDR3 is CASSRPGTEAFF. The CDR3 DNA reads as TGTGCCAGCAGCAGACCGGGGACTGAAGCTTTCTTT.